A selection of T cell receptor beta chains follows, all from one sample in a study of blood T cell repertoires in COVID-19. Profiling relied on immunoSEQ multiplex PCR, and the TCRdb table lists in-frame clones only, not all of them. Here the sample spans 100,000 to 150,000 clones, roughly 88% being singletons. Sample: peripheral blood. The source is a man aged 45-65 years with acute or convalescent COVID-19. The CDR3 runs from the conserved cysteine through the conserved F or W. The D gene is left open where the match is weak. Size tells how often a clone was seen (once, few, many) or the class of an expanded clone, and some rows leave it out.

TRBV7-2	NA	NA	13	TRBJ2-5	CASSDYRVETQYF	TGTGCCAGCAGCGACTATAGGGTGGAGACCCAGTACTTC
TRBV28	NA	NA	16	TRBJ2-3	CASRVGGGGISDTQYF	TGTGCCAGCAGGGTAGGCGGGGGCGGAATTTCAGATACGCAGTATTTT
TRBV6-5	NA	NA	15	TRBJ1-1	CASSYLGQGNTEAFF	TGTGCCAGCAGTTACTTGGGGCAGGGTAACACTGAAGCTTTCTTT
TRBV6-6	NA	NA	13	TRBJ2-7	CASSYQGSYEQYF	TGTGCCAGCAGTTACCAGGGATCCTACGAGCAGTACTTC
TRBV10-2	NA	medium-sized	12	TRBJ1-2	CASSEYPGGYTF	TGCGCCAGCAGTGAGTATCCGGGAGGCTACACCTTC
TRBV2	NA	NA	13	TRBJ1-4	CASSWGEGEKLFF	TGTGCCAGCAGTTGGGGGGAAGGTGAAAAACTGTTTTTT
TRBV2	NA	NA	15	TRBJ2-6	CASSGQRSGANVLTF	TGTGCCAGCAGTGGGCAACGTTCTGGGGCCAACGTCCTGACTTTC
TRBV5-4	TRBD1	few	13	TRBJ1-1	CASSGTANTEAFF	TGTGCCAGCTCAGGGACAGCCAACACTGAAGCTTTCTTT
TRBV18	NA	NA	14	TRBJ1-5	CASSPSTRNQPQHF	TGTGCCAGCTCACCTAGCACCCGGAATCAGCCCCAGCATTTT
TRBV3-1/TRBV3-2	NA	NA	14	TRBJ1-6	CASSPPGRNSPLHF	TGTGCCAGCAGCCCCCCAGGTCGTAATTCACCCCTCCACTTT
TRBV18	NA	NA	16	TRBJ1-2	CASSPLDTAGIYGYTF	TGTGCCAGCTCACCACTGGACACCGCGGGGATTTATGGCTACACCTTC
TRBV28	TRBD1	once	15	TRBJ1-5	CASSAGGGMGQPQHF	TGTGCCAGCAGCGCAGGGGGCGGAATGGGTCAGCCCCAGCATTTT
TRBV12-3/TRBV12-4	NA	NA	13	TRBJ2-7	CASSPGHPYEQYF	TGTGCCAGCAGTCCGGGACATCCCTACGAGCAGTACTTC
TRBV7-9	TRBD1	NA	14	TRBJ2-7	CASSSGTVGREQYF	TGTGCCAGCAGCTCCGGGACAGTCGGCCGCGAGCAGTACTTC
TRBV7-9	NA	NA	13	TRBJ2-7	CASSPLNSYEQYF	TGTGCCAGCAGCCCCCTAAATAGTTACGAGCAGTACTTC
TRBV27	TRBD1	NA	15	TRBJ1-5	CASGNRDRSNQPQHF	TGTGCCAGCGGGAACCGGGACAGGAGCAATCAGCCCCAGCATTTT
TRBV15	TRBD1	NA	16	TRBJ1-4	CATSSPMGTQGEKLFF	TGTGCCACCAGCTCTCCAATGGGGACACAGGGGGAAAAACTGTTTTTT
TRBV3-1/TRBV3-2	TRBD2	NA	16	TRBJ2-3	CASSQGLAGVGDTQYF	TGTGCCAGCAGCCAAGGGCTAGCGGGAGTGGGGGATACGCAGTATTTT
TRBV29-1	NA	once	12	TRBJ1-1	CSVSRGNTEAFF	TGCAGCGTGTCCAGGGGGAACACTGAAGCTTTCTTT
TRBV30	NA	NA	13	TRBJ1-3	CAWSAGGANTIYF	TGTGCCTGGAGCGCTGGGGGGGCGAACACCATATATTTT
TRBV9	TRBD1	NA	19	TRBJ1-6	CASSVSPGQGVSYNSPLHF	TGTGCCAGCAGCGTTTCCCCGGGACAGGGAGTTTCCTATAATTCACCCCTCCACTTT
TRBV5-1	NA	NA	14	TRBJ1-2	CASSFGFRENGYTF	TGCGCCAGCTCCTTCGGGTTCCGGGAGAATGGCTACACCTTC
TRBV4-1	NA	few	18	TRBJ2-4	CASSQDGPNGVTKNIQYF	TGCGCCAGCAGCCAAGATGGCCCAAACGGGGTGACCAAAAACATTCAGTACTTC
TRBV27	NA	NA	15	TRBJ2-1	CASSPRGAAYNEQFF	TGTGCCAGCAGTCCTCGGGGAGCGGCCTACAATGAGCAGTTCTTC
TRBV6-5	TRBD1	NA	16	TRBJ1-2	CASSYSGQGKNYGYTF	TGTGCCAGCAGTTACTCGGGACAGGGGAAGAATTATGGCTACACCTTC
TRBV7-9	NA	NA	16	TRBJ1-2	CASSLMGHGVSYGYTF	TGTGCCAGCAGCTTAATGGGGCACGGAGTCAGCTATGGCTACACCTTC
TRBV9	TRBD1	NA	15	TRBJ1-1	CASSAPGQGNTEAFF	TGTGCCAGCAGCGCTCCGGGACAGGGGAACACTGAAGCTTTCTTT
TRBV19	NA	NA	14	TRBJ2-1	CASSILLSYNEQFF	TGTGCCAGTAGTATCCTCCTATCCTACAATGAGCAGTTCTTC
TRBV3-1/TRBV3-2	TRBD1	NA	13	TRBJ1-2	CASSLQGASGYTF	TGTGCCAGCAGCCTTCAGGGGGCGAGTGGCTACACCTTC
TRBV12-3/TRBV12-4	NA	NA	13	TRBJ2-7	CASSLTAGYEQYF	TGTGCCAGCAGTTTAACAGCAGGGTACGAGCAGTACTTC
TRBV19	TRBD2	NA	14	TRBJ2-3	CASSIRDYTDTQYF	TGTGCCAGTAGTATTCGGGACTACACAGATACGCAGTATTTT
TRBV27	TRBD2	NA	13	TRBJ2-5	CASRGTRHETQYF	TGTGCCAGCCGTGGGACTAGGCATGAGACCCAGTACTTC
TRBV3-1/TRBV3-2	TRBD1	NA	14	TRBJ1-2	CASSPSQGSWGYTF	TGTGCCAGCAGTCCATCACAGGGGTCGTGGGGCTACACCTTC
TRBV5-1	TRBD2	NA	14	TRBJ2-3	CASLRGGSTDTQYF	TGCGCCAGCCTGCGGGGGGGGAGCACAGATACGCAGTATTTT
TRBV5-4	TRBD1	few	14	TRBJ2-3	CASTDRASTDTQYF	TGTGCCAGCACGGACAGGGCCAGCACAGATACGCAGTATTTT
TRBV19	NA	NA	17	TRBJ1-4	CASTPAGDTTTNEKLFF	TGTGCCAGTACTCCGGCTGGGGACACCACAACTAATGAAAAACTGTTTTTT
TRBV5-1	NA	NA	14	TRBJ2-3	CASSYRDITDTQYF	TGCGCCAGCAGCTATCGGGACATCACAGATACGCAGTATTTT
TRBV6-5	NA	NA	13	TRBJ2-5	CASSSLRGETQYF	TGTGCCAGCAGTTCCCTAAGGGGGGAGACCCAGTACTTC
TRBV11-2	NA	NA	15	TRBJ2-1	CASTIRPGFYNEQFF	TGTGCCAGCACCATAAGGCCCGGGTTCTACAATGAGCAGTTCTTC
TRBV28	NA	NA	17	TRBJ2-1	CASRSAPLADPYNEQFF	TGTGCCAGCAGATCCGCACCTTTAGCGGACCCCTACAATGAGCAGTTCTTC
TRBV7-9	NA	once	14	TRBJ1-1	CASSFQGVDTEAFF	TGTGCCAGCAGCTTCCAGGGTGTAGACACTGAAGCTTTCTTT
TRBV6-5	TRBD1	few	12	TRBJ1-5	CASRTGDQPQHF	TGTGCCAGCAGGACAGGGGATCAGCCCCAGCATTTT